A single sample gave rise to the 29 T cell receptor beta chains below, sequenced in a study of T-cell reconstitution after alpha-beta-depleted transplantation in children. It was with unique molecular identifiers that the TCRbeta library was prepared. TCRdb re-called the PCR reads with MiXCR, one entry per CDR3 protein. The sample holds roughly 200,000 distinct CDR3 sequences, approximately 10% seen once. The input for sequencing was PBMCs from the stem cell graft donor, taken from the stem cell graft. The receptors originated from a human donor who donated a stem cell graft to a child with acute lymphoblastic leukemia.

This clonotype was recorded at least ten times. V and J are TRBV12-3 or TRBV12-4 and TRBJ1-1; D remains unclear. The CDR3 consists of 13 residues. The V end was cut by 6 bases, the J end by 0 bases, with 8 bases between. CDR3 protein: CASRGVLNTEAFF. The CDR3 nucleotides are TGTGCCAGCAGGGGAGTTCTGAACACTGAAGCTTTCTTT.

The chain carries TRBV29-1 and TRBJ2-7, with D unresolved. The V gene lost 1 base and the J gene lost 3 bases, with 7 bases spanning the gap. This CDR3 has 12 residues. Germline V gene lookup returns CDR1 SQVTM and CDR2 ANQGSEA. CDR3: CSVEVRSYEQYF. The CDR3 nucleotides are TGCAGCGTTGAAGTCCGAAGCTACGAGCAGTACTTC.

This clonotype came up many times. J is TRBJ1-1 and V is TRBV12-3 or TRBV12-4; D is ambiguous. The CDR3 extends over 15 amino acids. The V and J ends lost 6 bases and 1 base respectively, with 15 bases between them. The CDR3 coding sequence is TGTGCCAGCAGCCCAGCTTGGGGTCGGAACACTGAAGCTTTCTTT. Its translation: CASSPAWGRNTEAFF.

With regard to this clonotype: At one boundary the junction diverges from the germline segment, which might be a read error. The J gene is TRBJ1-1, the V gene TRBV7-8; D not resolved. CDR1 and CDR2 (germline): SGHVS, FQNEAQ. CDR3 length equals 11 residues. CDR3 in amino acids: CASSPDTEAFF. The CDR3 DNA follows: TGTGCCAGCAGCCCAGACACCGAAGCTTTCTTT.

This clonotype was detected only a few times. This rearrangement joins TRBV7-2 to TRBJ2-7, with D possibly TRBD2 on 5 matching bases. The V end was cut by 11 bases, the J end by 2 bases, with 19 bases between. In germline, CDR1 is SGHTA, CDR2 FQGNSA. The CDR3 sequence is 14 residues long. The CDR3 DNA reads TGTGCCGCAGGACGGCCCGGGATAGCCTACGAGCAGTACTTC. Protein sequence: CAAGRPGIAYEQYF.

This clonotype occurred a few times. This chain joins TRBV15 and TRBJ2-1, with D tentatively TRBD1 or TRBD2 (6 bases each). CDR3 length: 16 residues. Looked up from germline, CDR1 is LNHNV and CDR2 is YYDKDF (reference sequence). V dropped 0 bases and J dropped 5 bases, with 14 bases sitting between them. CDR3 DNA: TGTGCCACCAGCAGAGAGTCGGGGGCACACAACAATGAGCAGTTCTTC. Translating it yields CATSRESGAHNNEQFF. The whole variable domain, remainder taken from reference TRBV15 and TRBJ2-1, is DAMVIQNPRYQVTQFGKPVTLSCSQTLNHNVMYWYQQKSSQAPKLLFHYYDKDFNNEADTPDNFQSRRPNTSFCFLDIRSPGLGDTAMYLCATSRESGAHNNEQFFGPGTRLTVL.

CDR3 nucleotide sequence: TGCGCCAGCAGCCCGAAAACAGGACTCCCGAACACTGAAGCTTTCTTT. Its protein is CASSPKTGLPNTEAFF. This sequence joins TRBV5-1 and TRBJ1-1, with TRBD1 as a possible D gene (5 bases). Germline V gene lookup returns CDR1 SGHRS and CDR2 YFSETQ. The CDR3 sequence is 16 residues long. Between the trimmed V and J ends, which lost 4 bases and 1 base, there was a span of 17 bases.

This clonotype was seen only a few times. The chain has TRBV5-6 and TRBJ2-3, with no clear D. The V end lost 4 bases, the J end lost 1 base, and 13 bases lay between the germline ends. Germline CDR1 reads SGHDT; CDR2 reads YYEEEE. This CDR3 region has 15 residues. CDR3 nucleotide sequence: TGTGCCAGCAGCGTTATAGTGGGTGGCACAGATACGCAGTATTTT. Amino acid sequence: CASSVIVGGTDTQYF.

In its sample, this clonotype was seen a few times. This chain links TRBV5-1 with TRBJ1-2; 9 nucleotides align to TRBD1. Germline CDR1 is SGHRS and CDR2 is YFSETQ. J lost 8 bases, V lost 2 bases, and 4 bases had no gene match. The CDR3 has 13 residues. CDR3 bases: TGCGCCAGCAGCTTCGACAGGGGGAAGGGCTACACCTTC. It yields the protein CASSFDRGKGYTF.

This clonotype occurred many times. This chain links TRBV5-6 with TRBJ2-2; tentatively, D is TRBD2 (6 bases). The length of the CDR3 is 13 residues. Trimming left V 4 bases short and J 5 bases short, with 9 bases between. CDR1 and CDR2 (germline): SGHDT, YYEEEE. Here the CDR3 reads CASSAGTTGELFF. The CDR3 DNA reads as TGTGCCAGCAGCGCCGGGACTACCGGGGAGCTGTTTTTT.

This clonotype was counted a few times. The chain employs TRBV29-1 and TRBJ1-4; D unclear. The germline gives CDR1 SQVTM, CDR2 ANQGSEA. V was trimmed by 4 bases and J by 8 bases, leaving 17 bases between them. CDR3 length: 14 residues. Here the CDR3 reads CSVVFGDAGEKLFF. The CDR3 DNA reads as TGCAGCGTTGTATTCGGGGATGCCGGGGAAAAACTGTTTTTT.

This clonotype was observed a few times. This chain's CDR3 is CASSLRGRAAGVNTGELFF. The CDR3 DNA sequence: TGCGCCAGCAGCTTGAGGGGTCGTGCGGCGGGCGTGAACACCGGGGAGCTGTTTTTT. This chain links TRBV5-1 with TRBJ2-2; D possibly matches TRBD1 or TRBD2 (5 bases each). CDR3 length equals 19 residues. Germline CDR1 is SGHRS and CDR2 is YFSETQ. V lost 1 base to trimming and J lost 1 base, with 20 bases between them. Looking up the rest from reference TRBV5-1 and TRBJ2-2 gives the full variable domain: KAGVTQTPRYLIKTRGQQVTLSCSPISGHRSVSWYQQTPGQGLQFLFEYFSETQRNKGNFPGRFSGRQFSNSRSEMNVSTLELGDSALYLCASSLRGRAAGVNTGELFFGEGSRLTVL.

This clonotype was seen at least ten times. CDR3 coding DNA: TGTGCCACCAGCACCAGACTAGCGGTGGGCACAGATACGCAGTATTTT. Protein product: CATSTRLAVGTDTQYF. V and J are TRBV15 and TRBJ2-3, with 9 bases lining up with TRBD2. With V trimmed by 4 bases and J by 1 base, 6 bases remained unmatched. CDR3 length: 16 residues. Germline CDR1 reads LNHNV; CDR2 reads YYDKDF (reference sequence). Looking up the rest from reference TRBV15 and TRBJ2-3 gives the full variable domain: DAMVIQNPRYQVTQFGKPVTLSCSQTLNHNVMYWYQQKSSQAPKLLFHYYDKDFNNEADTPDNFQSRRPNTSFCFLDIRSPGLGDTAMYLCATSTRLAVGTDTQYFGPGTRLTVL.

This clonotype was picked up many times. One junction end does not reproduce the germline sequence, and a read error may be involved. The chain joins TRBV10-3 to TRBJ2-2; the D gene is possibly TRBD2 (6 bases). This CDR3 region has 16 residues. Germline-derived CDR1 and CDR2 are ENHRY and SYGVKD. CDR3 sequence: CTISESRAGNTGELFF. CDR3 coding DNA: TGTACCATCAGTGAGTCAAGAGCGGGGAACACCGGGGAGCTGTTTTTT.

This clonotype was picked up a small number of times. This chain connects TRBV10-2 to TRBJ2-7; TRBD1 might be the D (6 bases). Between the trimmed V and J ends, which lost 4 bases and 3 bases, there was a span of 13 bases. Germline V gene lookup returns CDR1 WSHSY and CDR2 SAAADI. CDR3 length equals 14 residues. The CDR3: CASSGGQGFYEQYF. Here the CDR3 DNA reads TGCGCCAGCAGTGGAGGGCAGGGGTTCTACGAGCAGTACTTC.

This clonotype appeared many times. The rearrangement links TRBV29-1 to TRBJ2-3; D remains unclear. The length of the CDR3 is 14 residues. Germline CDR1 and CDR2: SQVTM and ANQGSEA. Trimming took 1 base from V and 6 from J, leaving 14 bases between them. The CDR3 nucleotides read TGCAGCGTTGAAGTCCCCGTCCTCGGGGATACGCAGTATTTT. Protein product: CSVEVPVLGDTQYF.

This clonotype was detected many times. The V and J genes are TRBV12-3 or TRBV12-4 and TRBJ1-1, with D unresolved. V dropped 5 bases and J dropped 6 bases, with 13 bases sitting between them. The CDR3 has 13 residues. CDR3 in DNA: TGTGCCAGCAGTGTCGGAAACAACGCTGAAGCTTTCTTT. Encoded protein: CASSVGNNAEAFF.

This clonotype was seen many times. The V gene is TRBV4-1, the J gene TRBJ1-1; perhaps TRBD1 as D (5 bases). CDR3 length: 14 amino acids. The V gene's germline CDR1 is MGHRA and CDR2 YSYEKL. The V gene lost 2 bases and the J gene lost 1 base, with 8 bases spanning the gap. The CDR3 region is CASSQWGGNTEAFF. CDR3 coding DNA: TGCGCCAGCAGCCAATGGGGGGGGAACACTGAAGCTTTCTTT.

This clonotype was seen a few times. V usage is TRBV20-1 and J usage is TRBJ2-3; D gene ambiguous. CDR1 is DFQATT and CDR2 is SNEGSKA in the germline V gene (reference sequence). Trimming cost V 1 base and J 4 bases, with 6 bases left between them. This CDR3 comprises 12 residues. The DNA for the CDR3 is TGCAGTGCTAGAGGGATGTCAGATACGCAGTATTTT. Its translation: CSARGMSDTQYF.

This clonotype was counted at least ten times. The V and J genes are TRBV11-3 and TRBJ2-7; TRBD1 is a possible D gene (6 bases). The CDR3 contains 13 residues. Trimming pared 5 bases from V and 7 bases from J, leaving 15 bases between. Per the germline V gene, CDR1 is SGHNT and CDR2 is YENEEA. The CDR3 DNA follows: TGTGCCAGCAGCCAAACGGGACATCGGGAGCAGTACTTC. Protein: CASSQTGHREQYF.

The V gene is TRBV20-1, the J gene TRBJ2-7, with TRBD1 matching 7 bases. The CDR3 spans 16 residues. Germline V gene data show CDR1 as DFQATT and CDR2 as SNEGSKA (reference sequence). V was pared by 3 bases and J by 0 bases, with 11 bases of the junction left unmatched. The CDR3: CSASTFLTGISYEQYF. CDR3 DNA sequence: TGCAGTGCTAGCACTTTTTTGACAGGGATCTCCTACGAGCAGTACTTC.

In regard to this clonotype: An end of the junction does not agree with germline; a read error may underlie this. This chain joins TRBV20-1 and TRBJ1-1; D uncertain. Germline-derived CDR1 and CDR2 are DFQATT and SNEGSKA (reference sequence). CDR3 size: 17 residues. CDR3 sequence (DNA): TGCTGTGCTAGAGATCCCCTCATTTGGCACCCGAACACTGAAGCTTTCTTT. Amino acid sequence: CCARDPLIWHPNTEAFF.

This clonotype has ten or more counts. The rearrangement joins TRBV3-1 to TRBJ2-7; D ambiguous. Germline lookup yields CDR1 LGHDT and CDR2 YNNKEL (reference sequence). The CDR3 consists of 11 residues. Trimming left V 1 base short and J 4 bases short, with 2 bases between. The CDR3 DNA is TGTGCCAGCAGCCAAGCATACGAGCAGTACTTC. Amino acid sequence: CASSQAYEQYF.

Only a few counts were recorded for this clonotype. This sequence joins TRBV4-1 and TRBJ1-5; a possible D gene is TRBD1 (5 bases). The germline CDR1 and CDR2 sequences are MGHRA and YSYEKL. The CDR3 spans 17 residues. Between the trimmed V and J ends, which lost 3 bases and 0 bases, there was a span of 15 bases. The CDR3 DNA reads as TGCGCCAGCAGCCAGATAATAACAGGTTATAGCAATCAGCCCCAGCATTTT. Protein sequence: CASSQIITGYSNQPQHF.

V gene TRBV5-6 combines with J gene TRBJ2-1; 8 bases fit TRBD1. The CDR3 contains 15 residues. CDR1 is SGHDT, CDR2 YYEEEE, per germline. The ends lost 4 bases at V and 6 bases at J; junction bases unmatched: 9. CDR3 residues: CASSPWTGFLNEQFF. CDR3 DNA: TGTGCCAGCAGCCCGTGGACAGGGTTTCTCAATGAGCAGTTCTTC.

This chain joins TRBV5-1 and TRBJ2-1; 9 bases line up with TRBD2. The V gene's germline CDR1 is SGHRS and CDR2 YFSETQ. This CDR3 is 15 amino acids long. The V and J ends lost 5 bases and 5 bases, in that order; junction bases with no gene match: 8. The CDR3 coding sequence is TGCGCCAGCAGTCTTCTAGCGGGGACCGACAATGAGCAGTTCTTC. This encodes CASSLLAGTDNEQFF. Full variable domain (remainder filled in from reference TRBV5-1 and TRBJ2-1): KAGVTQTPRYLIKTRGQQVTLSCSPISGHRSVSWYQQTPGQGLQFLFEYFSETQRNKGNFPGRFSGRQFSNSRSEMNVSTLELGDSALYLCASSLLAGTDNEQFFGPGTRLTVL.

This clonotype was counted a few times. The chain has TRBV18 and TRBJ2-3; D not certain. Looked up from germline, CDR1 is KGHSH and CDR2 is LQKENI. Trimming cost V 3 bases and J 1 base, with 11 bases left between them. The CDR3 spans 15 residues. In nucleotides, the CDR3 is TGTGCCAGCTCACCTTTGGGTGTCGGCACAGATACGCAGTATTTT. Residues: CASSPLGVGTDTQYF.

The rearrangement uses TRBV20-1 and TRBJ2-3; 7 positions match TRBD2. This CDR3 is built from 14 residues. V was clipped by 2 bases and J by 3 bases; unmatched bases: 5. Germline CDR1 is DFQATT and CDR2 is SNEGSKA (reference sequence). The CDR3 is CSARPLAETDTQYF. CDR3 coding DNA: TGCAGTGCTAGACCGCTAGCGGAAACAGATACGCAGTATTTT.

V and J are TRBV4-3 and TRBJ2-1; 7 bases are shared with TRBD1. The germline gives CDR1 LGHNA, CDR2 YSLEER. V shed 0 bases, J shed 15 bases, and the junction held 11 bases outside the gene matches. This CDR3 has 14 residues. In DNA form, the CDR3 reads TGCGCCAGCAGCCAAGATCTGCGAGAGGGGGCTCGGTTCTTC. This sequence encodes CASSQDLREGARFF.